This T cell receptor beta chain is drawn from a study of monozygotic twins with inflammatory bowel disease. The CDR3 runs to 15 residues. Germline loops: CDR1 MNHNS, CDR2 SASEGT. The authors isolated total RNA from whole blood without sorting T cells. TCRdb reprocessed the 5' RACE reads and keeps a single row for each CDR3 protein, giving no DNA. The sample totals 400,000 to 500,000 distinct CDR3 sequences. The clonotype comes from a human donor with ulcerative colitis or Crohn's disease, or a healthy co-twin of an affected twin (not recorded which). Sequenced input: blood. The chain carries TRBV6-1 and TRBJ2-2; the TCRdb D gene call, TRBD1, has no DNA to confirm it. CDR3 region: CASSPRGRNTGELFF.